These T cell receptor beta chains were read from a single sample in a study of cytomegalovirus exposure and HLA in healthy donors. TCRdb's table, derived via immunoSEQ multiplex PCR, lists solely in-frame clones and lacks some. The sample includes about 240,000 clones, around nine tenths seen only once; the top ten take around 3%. The source material was PBMCs. The receptors were gathered from a man aged 18 to 29 in good health and CMV-seronegative. Both conserved end residues are part of each CDR3. The order of the fields is CDR3 DNA, CDR3 protein, clone size, D gene, J gene, V gene. A D gene is named only where the DNA matches it firmly. Rows give clone size only sometimes, using once, few, many, or a class for an expanded clone.

DNA: TGCGCCAGCAGTGACGCCGGGAGGGGGGAGACCCAGTACTTC
CDR3: CASSDAGRGETQYF
size: few
D: TRBD2
J: TRBJ2-5
V: TRBV10-1

DNA: TGTGCCAGCAGTCCCCGGGACAGGGGTTCCTACGAGCAGTACTTC
CDR3: CASSPRDRGSYEQYF
size: .
D: TRBD1
J: TRBJ2-7
V: TRBV27

DNA: TGTGCCAGCAGTTTTCGGTCCGGGGAGCTGTTTTTT
CDR3: CASSFRSGELFF
size: .
D: .
J: TRBJ2-2
V: TRBV27

DNA: TGTGCCAGCAGCGACGCTCGGGGGGCGCGAGGAAACACCATATATTTT
CDR3: CASSDARGARGNTIYF
size: once
D: .
J: TRBJ1-3
V: TRBV7-6

DNA: TGTGCCAGCGGCCAGGGGCTCTATGGGGCGCAGTATTTT
CDR3: CASGQGLYGAQYF
size: .
D: .
J: TRBJ2-3
V: TRBV7-3

DNA: TGTGCCAGCAGTTTGGACAGGAGTATTATCAATGAGCAGTTCTTC
CDR3: CASSLDRSIINEQFF
size: .
D: TRBD1
J: TRBJ2-1
V: TRBV28

DNA: TGCGCCAGCAGTCTTGTTGTGGGCGCGGGAAACACCATATATTTT
CDR3: CASSLVVGAGNTIYF
size: .
D: .
J: TRBJ1-3
V: TRBV5-1

DNA: TGCGCCAGCAGCCAAACAGGCCCTAATGAAAAACTGTTTTTT
CDR3: CASSQTGPNEKLFF
size: .
D: .
J: TRBJ1-4
V: TRBV4-1

DNA: TGTGCCAGTAGTACTAACAGGGTCCTATATGGCTACACCTTC
CDR3: CASSTNRVLYGYTF
size: .
D: .
J: TRBJ1-2
V: TRBV19

DNA: TGTGCCTGGACGCTAGCGGGAGGCACAGATACGCAGTATTTT
CDR3: CAWTLAGGTDTQYF
size: .
D: TRBD2
J: TRBJ2-3
V: TRBV30

DNA: TGTGCCAGCAGTTTGACCGCCGGGACTAGTCGAGTTAATGAGCAGTTCTTC
CDR3: CASSLTAGTSRVNEQFF
size: .
D: TRBD2
J: TRBJ2-1
V: TRBV28

DNA: TGTGCCAGCAGCGACAGGGTTTTCGGCAATCAGCCCCAGCATTTT
CDR3: CASSDRVFGNQPQHF
size: .
D: TRBD1
J: TRBJ1-5
V: TRBV7-8

DNA: TGTGCCAGCAGCGACTTATTAGGACAGGGAGAGGATGGCTACACCTTC
CDR3: CASSDLLGQGEDGYTF
size: .
D: TRBD1
J: TRBJ1-2
V: TRBV7-9

DNA: TGTGCCAGCAGCCCCTGGACAGAGCACAATGAGCAGTTCTTC
CDR3: CASSPWTEHNEQFF
size: .
D: .
J: TRBJ2-1
V: TRBV13

DNA: TGTGCCAGCAGTTACTCAGAGTACGAGCAGTACTTC
CDR3: CASSYSEYEQYF
size: .
D: .
J: TRBJ2-7
V: TRBV6-6

DNA: TGTGCCAGCAGCGAGAGTAGCGGGGGATGGGATACGCAGTATTTT
CDR3: CASSESSGGWDTQYF
size: .
D: TRBD2
J: TRBJ2-3
V: TRBV9

DNA: TGCAGTGCTGAGAATTCACCCCTCCACTTT
CDR3: CSAENSPLHF
size: .
D: .
J: TRBJ1-6
V: TRBV20-1

DNA: TGTGCCAGTAACAACAGGGACAACACTGAAGCTTTCTTT
CDR3: CASNNRDNTEAFF
size: .
D: .
J: TRBJ1-1
V: TRBV19

DNA: TGTGCCAGCACCTCAGGGGGGTACGAGCAGTACTTC
CDR3: CASTSGGYEQYF
size: .
D: .
J: TRBJ2-7
V: TRBV6-5

DNA: TGTGCCAGCAGCTCCGGAATCGACAGGGGGTACGAGCAGTACTTC
CDR3: CASSSGIDRGYEQYF
size: .
D: TRBD1
J: TRBJ2-7
V: TRBV7-9

DNA: TGTGCCAGCAGTTTGGGGCCTGGACAGGCAAGTCCCTACGAGCAGTACTTC
CDR3: CASSLGPGQASPYEQYF
size: .
D: TRBD1
J: TRBJ2-7
V: TRBV28

DNA: TGTGCCAGCAGGGGAACAGGGACCCCCACTGAAGCTTTCTTT
CDR3: CASRGTGTPTEAFF
size: .
D: .
J: TRBJ1-1
V: TRBV27

DNA: TGCGCCAGCAGTGATGGGGGGGAAGAAGAGACCCAGTACTTC
CDR3: CASSDGGEEETQYF
size: .
D: TRBD2
J: TRBJ2-5
V: TRBV10-1

DNA: TGTGCCAGCAGCTTCCGGACAGGGATCTCTGGCACTGAAGCTTTCTTT
CDR3: CASSFRTGISGTEAFF
size: once
D: TRBD1
J: TRBJ1-1
V: TRBV7-2

DNA: TGCGCCAGCAGCTTGGCCGGACAGACCAATTCACCCCTCCACTTT
CDR3: CASSLAGQTNSPLHF
size: few
D: .
J: TRBJ1-6
V: TRBV5-1

DNA: TGTGCCAGCAGTTACTCGAGCAGCGCCGGTGGCTACACCTTC
CDR3: CASSYSSSAGGYTF
size: .
D: .
J: TRBJ1-2
V: TRBV6-6

DNA: TGCAGCGTTGGCAGGGGAGGGACCGGGGAGCTGTTTTTT
CDR3: CSVGRGGTGELFF
size: .
D: .
J: TRBJ2-2
V: TRBV29-1

DNA: TGCGCCAGCAGCCAAGGGGGGCGAGTATCTGCGTACGAGCAGTACTTC
CDR3: CASSQGGRVSAYEQYF
size: .
D: .
J: TRBJ2-7
V: TRBV4-1

DNA: TGCAGCGTTGTGGGGGCGGACTATGGCTACACCTTC
CDR3: CSVVGADYGYTF
size: .
D: .
J: TRBJ1-2
V: TRBV29-1

DNA: TGCGCCAGCAGCCCTTCGGCCCCAGGAGAGACCCAGTACTTC
CDR3: CASSPSAPGETQYF
size: once
D: .
J: TRBJ2-5
V: TRBV5-1

DNA: TGTGCCAGCAGACTGACAGGGGATGAAGCTTTCTTT
CDR3: CASRLTGDEAFF
size: once
D: TRBD1
J: TRBJ1-1
V: TRBV28

DNA: TGTGCCAGCAGTGCCGGGACTAGACTCGGCACAGATACGCAGTATTTT
CDR3: CASSAGTRLGTDTQYF
size: .
D: TRBD2
J: TRBJ2-3
V: TRBV6-1

DNA: TGTGCCATCAGAGACAGGGGGGATTACGAGCAGTACTTC
CDR3: CAIRDRGDYEQYF
size: .
D: TRBD1
J: TRBJ2-7
V: TRBV10-3

DNA: TGTGCCAGTAGTATACCCCGCGGGAGGGAAGAGACCCAGTACTTC
CDR3: CASSIPRGREETQYF
size: .
D: TRBD2
J: TRBJ2-5
V: TRBV19

DNA: TGTGCCAGCAGCGTCGGGCGGGGATACAATGAGCAGTTCTTC
CDR3: CASSVGRGYNEQFF
size: .
D: .
J: TRBJ2-1
V: TRBV9

DNA: TGTGCCAGCAGGCAGGCCGGGGAGGGCTACACCTTC
CDR3: CASRQAGEGYTF
size: .
D: .
J: TRBJ1-2
V: TRBV7-9